These 17 T cell receptor beta chains were all obtained from the same sample, sequenced in a study of blood T cell repertoires in COVID-19. TCRdb's copy holds only in-frame clones and misses some; the assay was immunoSEQ multiplex PCR. This sample has 250,000 to 400,000 clones, with roughly 88% found just once. The specimen was peripheral blood. These receptors were taken from a woman in her twenties or thirties with COVID-19, enrolled during active disease.

CDR3 DNA sequence: TGTGCCAGTAGTAGGAGGCAGGGGGGCACTGAAGCTTTCTTT. It codes for CASSRRQGGTEAFF. The genes are TRBV19 and TRBJ1-1; 7 bases are a match to TRBD1. The trim removed 4 bases at V and 4 bases at J, leaving 6 bases unmatched. The CDR3 sequence is 14 residues long. Germline lookup yields CDR1 LNHDA and CDR2 SQIVND (reference sequence).

This rearrangement joins TRBV7-3 to TRBJ1-2; a weak D match, TRBD1 (5 bases). Looked up from germline, CDR1 is SGHTA and CDR2 is FQGTGA. The CDR3 consists of 15 residues. Between the trimmed V and J ends, which lost 2 bases and 2 bases, there was a span of 12 bases. This CDR3 is CASSLDSVSNYGYTF. For the CDR3, the DNA is TGTGCCAGCAGCTTAGACAGCGTATCCAACTATGGCTACACCTTC.

The genes are TRBV9 and TRBJ2-5, with D unclear. The CDR3 runs to 15 residues. CDR1 is SGDLS, CDR2 YYNGEE, per germline. V was pared by 0 bases and J by 5 bases, with 14 bases between. In DNA, the CDR3 is TGTGCCAGCAGCGTAGATCCGACTCCCTGGGAGACCCAGTACTTC. Its translation: CASSVDPTPWETQYF.

This chain links TRBV27 with TRBJ2-1, with TRBD1 identical over 7 bases. Germline V CDR1 and CDR2: MNHEY, SMNVEV (reference sequence). This CDR3 contains 14 residues. The ends lost 5 bases at V and 4 bases at J; junction bases unmatched: 5. The CDR3 nucleotides are TGTGCCAGCAGTCCGGGACAGTTGTACAATGAGCAGTTCTTC. Translated: CASSPGQLYNEQFF.

This clone was seen a few times. V is TRBV24-1 and J is TRBJ1-3, with D unresolved. The germline V gene encodes CDR1 KGHDR and CDR2 SFDVKD. The CDR3 contains 15 residues. V lost 3 bases, J lost 3 bases, and 11 bases lay in between. The CDR3 region is CATSDIRRVGNTIYF. The CDR3 nucleotides are TGTGCCACCAGTGATATCCGCCGCGTTGGAAACACCATATATTTT.

The chain combines TRBV3-1 (or the pseudogene TRBV3-2) with TRBJ1-1; D is ambiguous. Per germline, CDR1 LGHDT and CDR2 YNNKEL (reference sequence). This CDR3 contains 15 residues. V was clipped by 3 bases and J by 7 bases, with 18 bases between them. The CDR3 DNA reads TGTGCCAGCAGCCAGGACTCATGGGAGGCTGATGAAGCTTTCTTT. Residues: CASSQDSWEADEAFF.

The chain employs TRBV7-9 and TRBJ2-3, with 9 bases aligning to TRBD1. The CDR3 length is 15 residues. Per germline, CDR1 SEHNR and CDR2 FQNEAQ (reference sequence). The trim removed 5 bases at V and 5 bases at J, leaving 8 bases unmatched. DNA for the CDR3: TGTGCCAGCAGCCTCCGGGACAGGGTATTAGATACGCAGTATTTT. It yields the protein CASSLRDRVLDTQYF.

This sequence joins TRBV11-3 and TRBJ1-1; D unclear. The CDR3 runs to 14 residues. Germline assignment: CDR1 SGHNT and CDR2 YENEEA. The germline V and J ends were trimmed by 5 bases and 4 bases, with 14 bases remaining between them. This CDR3 is CASSKRQEGTEAFF. CDR3 coding DNA: TGTGCCAGCAGCAAACGGCAGGAGGGCACTGAAGCTTTCTTT.

The V gene is TRBV3-1 (or the pseudogene TRBV3-2), the J gene TRBJ2-2; 12 nucleotides match TRBD2. This CDR3 has 17 residues. CDR1 is LGHDT, CDR2 YNNKEL, per germline (reference sequence). V shed 3 bases and J 7 bases; nucleotides not matched to a gene: 9. CDR3 sequence: CASSHLAGGLSGGELFF. The CDR3 DNA is TGTGCCAGCAGCCACCTAGCGGGGGGGCTTTCGGGCGGGGAGCTGTTTTTT.

V usage is TRBV4-3 and J usage is TRBJ2-7; D gene ambiguous. This CDR3 comprises 16 residues. The germline V gene has CDR1 LGHNA and CDR2 YSLEER. Trimming took 0 bases from V and 2 from J, leaving 14 bases between them. CDR3 DNA sequence: TGCGCCAGCAGCCAAGATAGGTCCAGGTTCACCTACGAGCAGTACTTC. It is translated as CASSQDRSRFTYEQYF.

The chain recombines TRBV4-1 with TRBJ1-1, with a weak D call TRBD1 (6 bases). V was trimmed by 1 base and J by 4 bases, leaving 13 bases between them. The CDR3 is 15 residues long. Germline lookup yields CDR1 MGHRA and CDR2 YSYEKL. CDR3 DNA: TGCGCCAGCAGCCAAGTGGGGGGGCGCGTCACTGAAGCTTTCTTT. Encoded protein: CASSQVGGRVTEAFF.

The sample holds one count of this clone. This sequence joins TRBV6-1 and TRBJ2-4, with D hard to call. Trimming pared 3 bases from V and 5 bases from J, leaving 8 bases between. Germline V lookup: CDR1 MNHNS, CDR2 SASEGT. The CDR3 consists of 13 residues. The CDR3 bases are TGTGCCAGCAGTGACATGGCCCAAAACATTCAGTACTTC. Encoded protein: CASSDMAQNIQYF.

The chain carries TRBV27 and TRBJ1-6; D possibly corresponds to TRBD1 (5 bases). The germline gives CDR1 MNHEY, CDR2 SMNVEV (reference sequence). The V and J ends lost 3 bases and 9 bases respectively, with 12 bases between them. The CDR3 extends over 14 amino acids. The CDR3 DNA reads TGTGCCAGCAGTTTGAGCAGGGTGGGTTCACCCCTCCACTTT. Amino acids: CASSLSRVGSPLHF.

This clone has only a few counts. This chain connects TRBV5-8 to TRBJ2-3; no clear D. CDR1 SGHTS and CDR2 YDEGEE come from the germline V gene. Trimming left V 0 bases short and J 2 bases short, with 10 bases between. CDR3 length: 15 amino acids. The CDR3 DNA follows: TGTGCCAGCAGCTTGGTACGCACAGACACAGATACGCAGTATTTT. This gives the protein CASSLVRTDTDTQYF. Drawing the rest from reference TRBV5-8 and TRBJ2-3, the complete variable domain is EAGVTQSPTHLIKTRGQQATLRCSPISGHTSVYWYQQALGLGLQFLLWYDEGEERNRGNFPPRFSGRQFPNYSSELNVNALELEDSALYLCASSLVRTDTDTQYFGPGTRLTVL.

V and J are TRBV5-4 and TRBJ1-4; 8 bases map to TRBD1. The V gene's germline CDR1 is SGHNT and CDR2 YYREEE (reference sequence). CDR3 length equals 15 residues. V shed 4 bases and J 5 bases; nucleotides not matched to a gene: 7. The CDR3 sequence: CASSEAGGRNEKLFF. The CDR3 nucleotides read TGTGCCAGCAGCGAAGCAGGGGGCCGGAATGAAAAACTGTTTTTT.

Worth noting for this clone: The same CDR3 arises from other DNA sequences in this sample as well. The chain couples TRBV7-2 to TRBJ1-2, with D perhaps TRBD1 (5 bases). This CDR3 has 13 residues. From germline, CDR1 is SGHTA and CDR2 FQGNSA. Between the trimmed V and J ends, which lost 5 bases and 0 bases, there was a span of 7 bases. For the CDR3, the DNA is TGTGCCAGCAGCCCGACAGCTAACTATGGCTACACCTTC. It yields the protein CASSPTANYGYTF.

This clone came up once. The chain uses TRBV27 and TRBJ1-2; D perhaps matches TRBD1 (5 bases). The germline V and J ends were trimmed by 2 bases and 4 bases, with 14 bases remaining between them. The V gene's germline CDR1 is MNHEY and CDR2 SMNVEV (reference sequence). The CDR3 sequence is 15 residues long. The CDR3 DNA follows: TGTGCCAGCAGTTTAGAACCAGGGCTGGGCTATGGCTACACCTTC. It specifies CASSLEPGLGYGYTF.